This T cell receptor (beta chain) comes out of a study of blood T cell repertoires in COVID-19. Looking at the study overall: The United States, Italy and Spain were the sources of the acute and convalescent COVID-19 samples. PBMCs, B-cell-depleted T cells, or T cells were the source of the cDNA or gDNA that made up the material.

Authors' data handling: Amplified reference gene primers provided the basis for estimating nucleated cell counts. Clones were sequenced by immunoSEQ multiplex PCR, and TCRdb holds only the in-frame ones, with some missing. Clone size and the V and J calls come from that table; the DNA yielded D and trimming. The data show tens of thousands of clones, 86% seen once. The CDR3 consists of 14 residues. From germline, CDR1 is LGHDT and CDR2 YNNKEL (reference sequence). The V and J ends lost 4 bases and 4 bases respectively, with 13 bases between them. V gene TRBV3-1 (or the pseudogene TRBV3-2) combines with J gene TRBJ1-1; the D is unclear. This sequence was found in a man between 45 and 60 years old with active COVID-19. The material sequenced was peripheral blood. The CDR3 region is CASSRGEYGTEAFF. The CDR3, as DNA: TGTGCCAGCAGCCGCGGGGAGTACGGCACTGAAGCTTTCTTT.